The entry that follows covers one T cell receptor (beta chain) sequence. Antigen unknown. The data originate from a study of T cell repertoires in aging, cancer and after chemotherapy. The study, taken as a whole, reports: The repertoire data cannot show anything about immunological memory following chemotherapy. In each cancer cohort, median generation probability increased across chemotherapy, suggesting thymic output rebounded. In healthy donors, age-related TCR diversity loss mainly reflected lost richness.

Trimming took off 3 bases at V and 7 bases at J, with 7 bases between the two ends. The CDR3 totals 12 residues. Per the germline V gene, CDR1 is SGHNT and CDR2 is YENEEA. TCR beta rearrangements were amplified from peripheral blood genomic DNA. TRB rearrangements spanning V, D and J were amplified using mixed TRB-A/B primers. A single record per CDR3 protein comes from TCRdb applying MiXCR to the multiplex PCR reads. This table has about 11,000 distinct CDR3 sequences, over 30% appearing once. The sequencing sample was made of blood. The receptor was derived from a human donor in good health. The rearrangement joins TRBV11-3 to TRBJ2-1, with D maybe TRBD1 (6 bases). The CDR3 spells CASSLTGNEQFF. CDR3 DNA sequence: TGTGCCAGCAGCTTGACAGGTAATGAGCAGTTCTTC. The full variable domain, in which reference TRBV11-3 and TRBJ2-1 provide the parts outside the CDR3, is EAGVVQSPRYKIIEKKQPVAFWCNPISGHNTLYWYLQNLGQGPELLIRYENEEAVDDSQLPKDRFSAERLKGVDSTLKIQPAELGDSAVYLCASSLTGNEQFFGPGTRLTVL.